Presented here are 28 T cell receptor beta chains from one specimen sequenced in a study of response to subunit inactivated influenza vaccine (dated by TCRdb to the late 2010s). The method behind the library was RT-PCR. Sequenced on an Illumina HiSeq 2500. Using fastp trimming at Q25 and MiXCR clonotype assembly, TCRdb reanalyzed the public sequencing data and kept in-frame beta chains. For every CDR3 protein sequence, its rows merge into one entry that carries the most common genes and DNA. The sample yields more than 700,000 distinct CDR3 sequences; approximately 21% were counted once. The ten most abundant clones make up 10% of the sample. This sample comprised PBMCs from blood, obtained around 5 days after vaccination. All receptors derive from a man between 45 and 60 years old who received an inactivated influenza vaccine. Donor details come from another sample of the same person, matched by shared clones.

This clonotype was observed many times. The CDR3 region is CSARSSRDWTNEQFF. The CDR3 bases are TGCAGTGCTAGGAGTAGTAGGGACTGGACCAACGAGCAGTTCTTC. J is TRBJ2-1 and V is TRBV20-1, with D possibly being TRBD2 (6 bases). The V and J ends lost 3 bases and 10 bases respectively, with 22 bases between them. From germline, CDR1 is DFQATT and CDR2 SNEGSKA (reference sequence). This CDR3 region has 15 residues.

The chain employs TRBV7-3 and TRBJ2-3; the match to TRBD2 covers 15 bases. Trimming took 1 base from V and 3 from J; bases not matched to a gene: 2. This CDR3 has 17 residues. The V gene's germline CDR1 is SGHTA and CDR2 FQGTGA. This CDR3 is CASSLMGLAGGTDTQYF. In DNA form, the CDR3 reads TGTGCCAGCAGCTTAATGGGACTAGCGGGAGGAACAGATACGCAGTATTTT.

J is TRBJ2-1 and V is TRBV12-3 or TRBV12-4; 11 positions agree with TRBD1. V lost 4 bases to trimming and J lost 7 bases; unmatched junction nucleotides: 3. The CDR3 runs to 14 residues. The CDR3 region is CASSSRDRGNEQFF. Written as DNA, the CDR3 is TGTGCCAGCAGTTCCCGGGACAGGGGGAATGAGCAGTTCTTC.

There are a few counts of this clonotype. This chain links TRBV7-9 with TRBJ1-1; no firm D call. Germline V lookup: CDR1 SEHNR, CDR2 FQNEAQ (reference sequence). Between the trimmed V and J ends, which lost 5 bases and 2 bases, there was a span of 9 bases. This CDR3 contains 13 residues. CDR3 nucleotide sequence: TGTGCCAGCAGCATCGCGTTCAACACTGAAGCTTTCTTT. It yields the protein CASSIAFNTEAFF.

V gene TRBV7-9 combines with J gene TRBJ1-1; D might be TRBD1 (5 bases). Germline V CDR1 and CDR2: SEHNR, FQNEAQ (reference sequence). Between the trimmed V and J ends, which lost 3 bases and 1 base, there was a span of 15 bases. This CDR3 contains 16 residues. CDR3 sequence: CASSFSPGTGNTEAFF. The CDR3 DNA reads TGTGCCAGCAGCTTTAGTCCCGGGACGGGGAACACTGAAGCTTTCTTT. The variable domain in full, with the rest retrieved from reference TRBV7-9 and TRBJ1-1, is DTGVSQNPRHKITKRGQNVTFRCDPISEHNRLYWYRQTLGQGPEFLTYFQNEAQLEKSRLLSDRFSAERPKGSFSTLEIQRTEQGDSAMYLCASSFSPGTGNTEAFFGQGTRLTVV.

The sample holds a few counts of this clonotype. V and J are TRBV5-1 and TRBJ2-4, with 9 positions matching TRBD2. CDR3 size: 14 residues. Germline lookup yields CDR1 SGHRS and CDR2 YFSETQ. After removal of 4 bases from V and 10 bases from J, the junction contained 9 bases not matched to a gene. CDR3 DNA: TGCGCCAGCAGCCCAAGGACTAGCGCTCGGATTCAGTACTTC. Protein sequence: CASSPRTSARIQYF.

The chain couples TRBV28 to TRBJ1-5; D not certain. This CDR3 comprises 11 residues. Looked up from germline, CDR1 is MDHEN and CDR2 is SYDVKM. Trimming pared 5 bases from V and 4 bases from J, leaving 3 bases between. CDR3 bases: TGTGCCAGCAGTACAAATCAGCCCCAGCATTTT. This sequence encodes CASSTNQPQHF. Full variable domain (outside the CDR3, taken from reference TRBV28 and TRBJ1-5): DVKVTQSSRYLVKRTGEKVFLECVQDMDHENMFWYRQDPGLGLRLIYFSYDVKMKEKGDIPEGYSVSREKKERFSLILESASTNQTSMYLCASSTNQPQHFGDGTRLSIL.

This clonotype was counted at least ten times. This chain links TRBV20-1 with TRBJ2-5; D gene unclear. The CDR3 has 11 residues. Per the germline V gene, CDR1 is DFQATT and CDR2 is SNEGSKA (reference sequence). V was trimmed by 0 bases and J by 5 bases, leaving 4 bases between them. CDR3 sequence (DNA): TGCAGTGCTAGAGACGGCGAGACCCAGTACTTC. This codes for CSARDGETQYF.

This clonotype was picked up a small number of times. The chain couples TRBV6-4 to TRBJ2-5; 7 nucleotides match TRBD1. The CDR3 sequence is 12 residues long. The ends lost 5 bases at V and 5 bases at J; junction bases unmatched: 2. Per germline, CDR1 MRHNA and CDR2 SNTAGT. CDR3 region: CASSIQGETQYF. The CDR3 coding sequence is TGTGCCAGCAGTATACAGGGGGAGACCCAGTACTTC.

The J gene is TRBJ2-7, the V gene TRBV2; 8 nucleotides line up with TRBD2. With 4 bases clipped from V and 7 bases from J, the junction kept 33 bases outside the gene matches. Germline V gene sequence: CDR1 SNHLY, CDR2 FYNNEI. This CDR3 is 22 amino acids long. The CDR3: CASSGGTSNPGLVPSRPGEQYF. The CDR3 DNA reads TGTGCCAGCAGTGGAGGGACATCAAACCCGGGACTAGTCCCCTCCCGCCCTGGGGAGCAGTACTTC.

This clonotype was seen only a few times. The chain is built from TRBV5-5 and TRBJ2-5; 8 positions match TRBD2. The germline V gene has CDR1 SGHKS and CDR2 YYEKEE (reference sequence). There are 16 residues in the CDR3. J gave up 4 bases and V 1 base, and 9 bases lay outside the gene matches. The CDR3 sequence: CASSLLLSGGRETQYF. The DNA for the CDR3 is TGTGCCAGCAGCTTGCTACTAAGCGGGGGACGAGAGACCCAGTACTTC.

The sample holds many counts of this clonotype. The CDR3 reads CASTSARTAESSYNEQFF. The CDR3 DNA reads TGTGCCAGCACCTCGGCCCGGACTGCAGAAAGCTCCTACAATGAGCAGTTCTTC. This chain connects TRBV6-2 or TRBV6-3 to TRBJ2-1; D is perhaps TRBD2 (5 bases). Trimming shortened V by 7 bases and J by 0 bases, and 22 bases separated the two germline ends. Germline loops: CDR1 MNHEY, CDR2 SVGEGT. The CDR3 covers 18 residues.

This clonotype was seen a few times. The V call is TRBV12-3 or TRBV12-4, the J call TRBJ1-1; D unresolved. This CDR3 contains 15 residues. The V gene lost 6 bases and the J gene lost 0 bases, with 14 bases spanning the gap. The CDR3: CASRPVGNLNTEAFF. The DNA of the CDR3 is TGTGCCAGCAGGCCCGTGGGGAACTTGAACACTGAAGCTTTCTTT.

The chain links TRBV2 to TRBJ1-6; 7 positions match TRBD1. CDR1 is SNHLY, CDR2 FYNNEI, per germline. The length of the CDR3 is 15 residues. V was clipped by 7 bases and J by 5 bases; unmatched bases: 8. In DNA, the CDR3 is TGTGCCAGCAAGACCGACAGGGCCAATAATTCACCCCTCCACTTT. Its translation is CASKTDRANNSPLHF. Variable domain in full (rest from reference TRBV2 and TRBJ1-6): EPEVTQTPSHQVTQMGQEVILRCVPISNHLYFYWYRQILGQKVEFLVSFYNNEISEKSEIFDDQFSVERPDGSNFTLKIRSTKLEDSAMYFCASKTDRANNSPLHFGNGTRLTVT.

This chain joins TRBV12-3 or TRBV12-4 and TRBJ1-2, with D hard to call. CDR3 length: 12 amino acids. V was pared by 2 bases and J by 4 bases, with 5 bases between. The CDR3: CASSLHSYGYTF. DNA for the CDR3: TGTGCCAGCAGTTTACACAGCTATGGCTACACCTTC.

This clonotype was recorded at least ten times. The chain has TRBV4-3 and TRBJ2-7; 7 bases fit TRBD1. The junction had 8 bases not matched to a gene; V was cut back by 0 bases and J by 6 bases. The germline V gene encodes CDR1 LGHNA and CDR2 YSLEER. This CDR3 spans 15 amino acids. The CDR3 sequence: CASSQERTGLIEQYF. The CDR3 DNA follows: TGCGCCAGCAGCCAAGAGCGGACAGGATTAATCGAGCAGTACTTC.

As regards this clonotype: At one end the junction does not follow the germline gene, possibly because of a read error. This chain uses TRBV5-5 with TRBJ2-5; D may match TRBD1 or TRBD2 (6 bases each). The CDR3 consists of 14 residues. Germline assignment: CDR1 SGHKS and CDR2 YYEKEE (reference sequence). CDR3 residues: CTSSWGAGQETQYF. DNA of the CDR3: TGTACCAGCAGCTGGGGGGCCGGCCAAGAGACCCAGTACTTC.

The table lists this clonotype with a few counts. V gene TRBV11-1 combines with J gene TRBJ2-3; 16 bases map to TRBD2. In germline, CDR1 is SGHAT, CDR2 FQDESV (reference sequence). V lost 7 bases and J lost 6; bases outside the gene matches: 16. The CDR3 sequence is 19 residues long. This CDR3 reads CASTLKGTSGRVIPDTQYF. The CDR3 coding sequence is TGTGCCAGCACCCTAAAGGGGACTAGCGGGAGGGTGATTCCCGATACGCAGTATTTT.

This clonotype has at least ten counts. The chain joins TRBV5-1 to TRBJ2-7; 7 bases align to TRBD1. V lost 4 bases to trimming and J lost 3 bases; unmatched junction nucleotides: 13. There are 16 residues in the CDR3. CDR1 is SGHRS and CDR2 is YFSETQ in the germline V gene. CDR3 loop: CASSTVTGSFFYEQYF. CDR3 nucleotide sequence: TGCGCCAGCAGCACCGTGACAGGGTCGTTCTTCTACGAGCAGTACTTC.

This clonotype appeared a few times. The chain carries TRBV20-1 and TRBJ2-1, with TRBD2 as a possible D gene (6 bases). Looked up from germline, CDR1 is DFQATT and CDR2 is SNEGSKA (reference sequence). CDR3 length equals 13 residues. Trimming removed 3 bases from V and 10 bases from J, with 16 bases in between. CDR3 region: CSARGPGVSEQFF. The CDR3, as DNA: TGCAGTGCTAGGGGACCGGGAGTAAGCGAGCAGTTCTTC.

This clonotype was detected a few times. The V gene is TRBV10-3, the J gene TRBJ1-2; tentatively, D is TRBD1 (5 bases). Per germline, CDR1 ENHRY and CDR2 SYGVKD. Trimming took off 9 bases at V and 5 bases at J, with 13 bases between the two ends. The CDR3 is 12 amino acids. The CDR3 spells CAIRTGAYGYTF. CDR3 sequence (DNA): TGTGCCATACGAACAGGTGCTTATGGCTACACCTTC.

This clonotype was seen more than once but under ten times. V and J are TRBV5-1 and TRBJ2-1; 7 nucleotides align to TRBD1. The CDR3 is made up of 14 amino acids. Germline-derived CDR1 and CDR2 are SGHRS and YFSETQ. The ends lost 0 bases at V and 9 bases at J; junction bases unmatched: 6. CDR3 nucleotides: TGCGCCAGCAGCTTGGCCGCCAGGGGGTTTGAGCAGTTCTTC. Its translation is CASSLAARGFEQFF. Together with reference TRBV5-1 and TRBJ2-1, the CDR3 gives the full variable domain: KAGVTQTPRYLIKTRGQQVTLSCSPISGHRSVSWYQQTPGQGLQFLFEYFSETQRNKGNFPGRFSGRQFSNSRSEMNVSTLELGDSALYLCASSLAARGFEQFFGPGTRLTVL.

The V and J genes are TRBV7-2 and TRBJ2-2; D is unclear. This CDR3 is built from 15 residues. The V end was cut by 5 bases, the J end by 2 bases, with 12 bases between. Germline V CDR1 and CDR2: SGHTA, FQGNSA. The CDR3 DNA reads TGTGCCAGCAGCCGAAACCCTGTTAACACCGGGGAGCTGTTTTTT. As protein: CASSRNPVNTGELFF.

This clonotype was counted a few times. The chain carries TRBV4-3 and TRBJ2-2, with D uncertain. CDR1 is LGHNA and CDR2 is YSLEER in the germline V gene. Deletions cut 3 bases from V and 7 bases from J, with 15 bases between. The CDR3 is made up of 15 amino acids. The CDR3 sequence: CASSQARWHLGELFF. The CDR3 DNA reads as TGCGCCAGCAGCCAGGCTCGGTGGCACCTCGGGGAGCTGTTTTTT.

This clonotype was seen more than once but under ten times. This chain uses TRBV29-1 with TRBJ1-2; possible D gene TRBD1, 5 bases. The CDR3 loop spans 15 amino acids. The germline CDR1 and CDR2 sequences are SQVTM and ANQGSEA. The CDR3 loop is CNLPAHGDDNYGYTF. The CDR3 DNA is TGCAACCTCCCAGCCCACGGGGACGATAACTATGGCTACACCTTC. Full variable domain (outside the CDR3, taken from reference TRBV29-1 and TRBJ1-2): SAVISQKPSRDICQRGTSLTIQCQVDSQVTMMFWYRQQPGQSLTLIATANQGSEATYESGFVIDKFPISRPNLTFSTLTVSNMSPEDSSIYLCNLPAHGDDNYGYTFGSGTRLTVV.

The genes are TRBV7-9 and TRBJ1-1, with D possibly TRBD1 on 5 matching bases. Between the trimmed V and J ends, which lost 4 bases and 11 bases, there was a span of 20 bases. CDR3 size: 14 residues. Germline V gives CDR1 SEHNR, CDR2 FQNEAQ (reference sequence). CDR3 loop: CASSYSDGALGAFF. The CDR3, as DNA: TGTGCCAGCAGCTACAGCGACGGGGCCCTGGGGGCTTTCTTT.

The chain recombines TRBV19 with TRBJ2-1; D remains unclear. Germline V gives CDR1 LNHDA, CDR2 SQIVND (reference sequence). The ends were cut back, 1 base at V and 9 bases at J, with 16 bases in the middle. The CDR3 is 15 residues long. This CDR3 reads CASSIGDEVTTEQFF. DNA for the CDR3: TGTGCCAGTAGTATAGGCGACGAGGTTACAACTGAGCAGTTCTTC. The full variable domain, with the rest looked up from reference TRBV19 and TRBJ2-1, is DGGITQSPKYLFRKEGQNVTLSCEQNLNHDAMYWYRQDPGQGLRLIYYSQIVNDFQKGDIAEGYSVSREKKESFPLTVTSAQKNPTAFYLCASSIGDEVTTEQFFGPGTRLTVL.

The chain is built from TRBV9 and TRBJ1-4; D gene unclear. The CDR3 is 14 amino acids. The V gene's germline CDR1 is SGDLS and CDR2 YYNGEE. Trimming stripped 0 bases from V and 3 bases from J, with 6 bases between. This CDR3 is CASSVGGPNEKLFF. In DNA, the CDR3 is TGTGCCAGCAGCGTAGGGGGTCCTAATGAAAAACTGTTTTTT.